The rows below give T cell receptor beta chains drawn from one sample of a study of T cells in Graves' hyperthyroidism and ophthalmopathy. TCRdb itself ran the multiplex PCR reads through MiXCR, one entry per CDR3 protein. Here the sample spans a few hundred thousand distinct CDR3 sequences, 15% to 17% being singletons. The sample consisted of blood. These TCRs come from a woman in her twenties or thirties with Graves' hyperthyroidism. Each CDR3 is given with its conserved first and last residue. Fields, in order: CDR3 length, clone size, J gene, V gene, D gene, CDR3 DNA, CDR3 protein. The D gene is left open where the match is weak. Part of the rows lack a size; the others show once, few, many or a class for expanded clones.

length: 14
size: many
J: TRBJ1-4
V: TRBV18
D: -
DNA: TGTGCCAGCTCACCAGGGAAGGACAATGAAAAACTGTTTTTT
CDR3: CASSPGKDNEKLFF

length: 15
size: few
J: TRBJ1-5
V: TRBV19
D: -
DNA: TGTGCCAGTAGTTCCCAGGTGCAGGGTGGCCAGCCCCAGCATTTT
CDR3: CASSSQVQGGQPQHF

length: 15
size: many
J: TRBJ2-7
V: TRBV7-9
D: TRBD1
DNA: TGTGCCAGCAGCTTAGAGACAGGGCACTCCTACGAGCAGTACTTC
CDR3: CASSLETGHSYEQYF

length: 15
size: many
J: TRBJ1-1
V: TRBV6-1
D: -
DNA: TGTGCCAGCACAGAGGGCCGATGGGTGTCACGGGAAGCTTTCTTT
CDR3: CASTEGRWVSREAFF

length: 15
size: few
J: TRBJ2-5
V: TRBV24-1
D: -
DNA: TGTGCCACCAGTGATTCAAAATTAGGGACGGAGACCCAGTACTTC
CDR3: CATSDSKLGTETQYF

length: 18
size: few
J: TRBJ2-2
V: TRBV24-1
D: TRBD2
DNA: TGTGCCACCAGTCACCCCGGGACTAGCGGACCGAACACCGGGGAGCTGTTTTTT
CDR3: CATSHPGTSGPNTGELFF

length: 13
size: many
J: TRBJ2-7
V: TRBV20-1
D: TRBD1
DNA: TGCAGTGCCCCGGACAGGGGGACCTACGAGCAGTACTTC
CDR3: CSAPDRGTYEQYF

length: 17
size: many
J: TRBJ1-1
V: TRBV12-5
D: -
DNA: TGTGCTAGTGGTTTGCTCCCCGTATTTGGCCGAAACACTGAAGCTTTCTTT
CDR3: CASGLLPVFGRNTEAFF

length: 15
size: many
J: TRBJ1-2
V: TRBV6-2/TRBV6-3
D: -
DNA: TGTGCCAGCCGCAAGCGAGTTGGCCAGGGTGGCGGCTACACCTTC
CDR3: CASRKRVGQGGGYTF

length: 13
size: few
J: TRBJ2-4
V: TRBV29-1
D: -
DNA: TGCAGCGGCCGGGACTTAGCCAAAAACATTCAGTACTTC
CDR3: CSGRDLAKNIQYF

length: 15
size: many
J: TRBJ1-1
V: TRBV18
D: -
DNA: TGTGCCACCTTACGACAAGGGCAATCAGCCACAAAAGCTTTCTTT
CDR3: CATLRQGQSATKAFF

length: 16
size: few
J: TRBJ1-6
V: TRBV3-1
D: -
DNA: TGTGCCAGCAGCCAAGTCGGGAGCTCCTATAATTCACCCCTCCACTTT
CDR3: CASSQVGSSYNSPLHF

length: 17
size: few
J: TRBJ1-1
V: TRBV4-2
D: TRBD1
DNA: TGTGCCAGCAGCCAATACCAGGGACAGGGGATGAACACTGAAGCTTTCTTT
CDR3: CASSQYQGQGMNTEAFF

length: 15
size: many
J: TRBJ2-1
V: TRBV5-1
D: TRBD1
DNA: TGCGCCAGCAGCCCGGATGGACAGGGACCCGGTGAGCAGTTCTTC
CDR3: CASSPDGQGPGEQFF

length: 13
size: many
J: TRBJ2-7
V: TRBV11-2
D: -
DNA: TGTGCCAGCAGCTTCAGGGAGACCTACGAGCAGTACTTC
CDR3: CASSFRETYEQYF

length: 14
size: -
J: TRBJ2-7
V: TRBV9
D: TRBD1
DNA: TGTGCCAGCAGCGTAGACAGGGGTGGCTACGAGCAGTACTTC
CDR3: CASSVDRGGYEQYF

length: 14
size: few
J: TRBJ2-1
V: TRBV6-1
D: TRBD1
DNA: TGTGCCAGCATAGCGGTGAGACAGGGGGGAGGGCAGTTCTTC
CDR3: CASIAVRQGGGQFF

length: 16
size: -
J: TRBJ2-1
V: TRBV19
D: TRBD2
DNA: TGTGCCAGTAGTACATCCCTAGCGGGAGATTACAATGAGCAGTTCTTC
CDR3: CASSTSLAGDYNEQFF

length: 19
size: -
J: TRBJ2-1
V: TRBV7-3
D: TRBD2
DNA: TGTGCCAGCAGCTTAAGGGGGGGACTCGGGCTAGCGGGGGACAATGAGCAGTTCTTC
CDR3: CASSLRGGLGLAGDNEQFF

length: 13
size: many
J: TRBJ1-2
V: TRBV3-1
D: -
DNA: TGTGCCAGCAGCCCCGGCAGACAGTATGGCTACACCTTC
CDR3: CASSPGRQYGYTF

length: 16
size: -
J: TRBJ2-1
V: TRBV10-3
D: TRBD2
DNA: TGTGCCATCAGTGGGGGGACTAGCGTGAGTTTCAATGAGCAGTTCTTC
CDR3: CAISGGTSVSFNEQFF

length: 13
size: many
J: TRBJ2-6
V: TRBV30
D: -
DNA: TGTGCCTGGGACAGATCTGGGGCCAACGTCCTGACTTTC
CDR3: CAWDRSGANVLTF

length: 15
size: -
J: TRBJ2-5
V: TRBV4-2
D: -
DNA: TGTGCCAGCAGCCCCTCGACCCAAAAGGGGGAGACCCAGTACTTC
CDR3: CASSPSTQKGETQYF

length: 14
size: -
J: TRBJ2-5
V: TRBV30
D: TRBD2
DNA: TGTGCCTTCAACACCGGGACTAGCGGATTGACCCAGTACTTC
CDR3: CAFNTGTSGLTQYF

length: 14
size: -
J: TRBJ2-5
V: TRBV7-6
D: -
DNA: TGTGCCAGCAGCTTAGTAGGGGACCCGGAGACCCAGTACTTC
CDR3: CASSLVGDPETQYF

length: 18
size: few
J: TRBJ2-6
V: TRBV10-2
D: TRBD1
DNA: TGCGCCAGCAGTGATTCCCGCACAGGGGGCTCTGGGGCCAACGTCCTGACTTTC
CDR3: CASSDSRTGGSGANVLTF

length: 11
size: many
J: TRBJ1-2
V: TRBV10-3
D: -
DNA: TGTGCCATCAGTGTAGGGACTGGCTACACCTTC
CDR3: CAISVGTGYTF

length: 14
size: many
J: TRBJ1-3
V: TRBV7-2
D: -
DNA: TGTGCCAGCAGCCCAGGGGAAGCTGGAAACACCATATATTTT
CDR3: CASSPGEAGNTIYF

length: 15
size: few
J: TRBJ1-4
V: TRBV24-1
D: -
DNA: TGTGCCACCAGTAAGGGGATTGGAACTAATGAAAAACTGTTTTTT
CDR3: CATSKGIGTNEKLFF

length: 15
size: -
J: TRBJ2-5
V: TRBV20-1
D: TRBD1
DNA: TGCAGTGCTGATCCCGGGACAGGGCAGAAAGAGACCCAGTACTTC
CDR3: CSADPGTGQKETQYF

length: 16
size: many
J: TRBJ2-3
V: TRBV20-1
D: TRBD2
DNA: TGCAGTGCTAGATTCTCGGCGGGAGGGGCTATAGATACGCAGTATTTT
CDR3: CSARFSAGGAIDTQYF

length: 18
size: few
J: TRBJ1-1
V: TRBV30
D: TRBD1
DNA: TGTGCCTGGAGTGTGACGACAGGGGGGCCACGGGTGAACACTGAAGCTTTCTTT
CDR3: CAWSVTTGGPRVNTEAFF

length: 17
size: -
J: TRBJ1-1
V: TRBV7-9
D: -
DNA: TGTGCCAGCAGCTCAAGCCGACAGGAGACAATGAACACTGAAGCTTTCTTT
CDR3: CASSSSRQETMNTEAFF

length: 18
size: many
J: TRBJ2-7
V: TRBV5-1
D: TRBD2
DNA: TGCGCCAGCAGCTTGGCCCCAACTAGCGGGGGTGTCGTATACGAGCAGTACTTC
CDR3: CASSLAPTSGGVVYEQYF

length: 15
size: few
J: TRBJ1-1
V: TRBV3-1
D: -
DNA: TGTGCCAGCAGCCAACCGTCGGGACTGAACACTGAAGCTTTCTTT
CDR3: CASSQPSGLNTEAFF

length: 14
size: many
J: TRBJ2-7
V: TRBV20-1
D: -
DNA: TGCAGTGCAGAACCGGGACTCCCTTGGGACGAGCAGTACTTC
CDR3: CSAEPGLPWDEQYF

length: 15
size: many
J: TRBJ2-1
V: TRBV12-3/TRBV12-4
D: TRBD2
DNA: TGTGCCAGCAGTCCCGATCTAGCGGGGAGCAATGAGCAGTTCTTC
CDR3: CASSPDLAGSNEQFF